A single TCR beta chain is shown here with its context. Its antigen is unknown. This CDR3 contains 12 residues. Unmatched junction bases numbered 3, after V lost 2 bases and J lost 8 bases. Germline V gene lookup returns CDR1 SQVTM and CDR2 ANQGSEA. The data were taken from a study of T cell repertoires in cytomegalovirus infection. Overall study: Alongside well-studied HLA-B-restricted CMV epitopes, recently identified HLA-C-restricted CMV epitopes were also used. CMV infection and matching HLA type were both indicated by public TCR beta signatures.

TCRdb ran MiXCR on the reads and lists one entry per CDR3 protein. The repertoire holds 700,000 to 900,000 distinct CDR3 sequences, with almost 30% as singletons. Findings of the study overall: Cumulated frequencies of public TCR beta families served to identify carriers of CMV plus the relevant HLA. What dominated the ex vivo response were HLA-C-restricted CMV-specific TCR beta clonotypes.

The clonotype comes from a human donor in good health (CMV status not recorded). Some clones in this sample may be carry-over from other donors' samples. The material was cultured CD8+ T cells from PBMCs, obtained from culture after CMV antigen stimulation. J is TRBJ2-1 and V is TRBV29-1, with 7 bases identical to TRBD1. The CDR3 protein is CSVEKGGDEQFF. The CDR3 nucleotides are TGCAGCGTTGAAAAAGGGGGCGATGAGCAGTTCTTC.